The next 21 T cell receptor beta chains were all read from a single sample in a study of regulatory T cells in long-lasting Graves disease. To make TCR beta libraries, researchers used iRepertoire HTBI primers and Arm-PCR of CDR3 regions. TCRdb re-analysed the multiplex PCR reads in MiXCR, keeping a single row per CDR3 protein. The sample includes roughly 500,000 distinct CDR3 sequences, around a fifth seen only once; the top ten take roughly 7%. Time point indicated: persistent/refractory GD, antithyroid drugs over 5 years with positive TRAb. Construction of the TCR library relied on RNA isolated from PBMCs. The starting material was peripheral blood mononuclear cells (PBMCs), obtained when the disease was refractory, from a patient treated with antithyroid drugs. Receptors originate from a female donor with Graves disease.

This clonotype has only a few counts. The chain uses TRBV2 and TRBJ2-1; D may be TRBD1 (6 bases). CDR1 is SNHLY, CDR2 FYNNEI, per germline. The CDR3 extends over 15 amino acids. V was shortened by 2 bases and J by 6 bases, with 14 bases between the two germline ends. CDR3 residues: CASSERDIVANEQFF. CDR3 sequence (DNA): TGTGCCAGCAGTGAAAGGGACATAGTGGCCAATGAGCAGTTCTTC.

This clonotype was seen more than once but under ten times. The rearrangement links TRBV20-1 to TRBJ1-5; perhaps TRBD1 as D (5 bases). This CDR3 is built from 16 residues. Per germline, CDR1 DFQATT and CDR2 SNEGSKA (reference sequence). V lost 0 bases to trimming and J lost 0 bases, with 12 bases between them. CDR3 loop: CSARDQGGDSNQPQHF. CDR3 coding DNA: TGCAGTGCTAGAGATCAGGGAGGAGATAGCAATCAGCCCCAGCATTTT.

The table lists this clonotype with many counts. The chain employs TRBV7-2 and TRBJ2-5, with unresolved D. The CDR3 loop spans 14 amino acids. Germline-derived CDR1 and CDR2 are SGHTA and FQGNSA. Trimming took 0 bases from V and 2 from J, leaving 7 bases between them. The CDR3 DNA sequence: TGTGCCAGCAGCTTAGCGGCGGTTCAAGAGACCCAGTACTTC. This sequence encodes CASSLAAVQETQYF.

The chain uses TRBV12-3 or TRBV12-4 and TRBJ1-1; D is unresolved. V lost 5 bases and J 10 bases, leaving 14 bases between the germline ends. CDR3 length: 12 residues. The CDR3 bases are TGTGCCAGCAGTCCCTCAAGGGCCGGAGCTTTCTTT. Its protein product is CASSPSRAGAFF.

Turning to this clonotype: A much more abundant neighbour one base away suggests this may be a read error. V is TRBV5-7 and J is TRBJ1-6; tentatively, D is TRBD1 (6 bases). TRBV5-7 counts as an open reading frame of uncertain function. V shed 2 bases and J shed 10 bases, with 10 bases lying between them. This CDR3 is built from 13 residues. DNA for the CDR3: TGTGCCAGCAGCTTCAGACAGGACTCACCCCTCCACTTT. Amino acids: CASSFRQDSPLHF.

Here the CDR3 DNA reads TGTGCCAGCAGCGCCCGGACAGGGTCCACCTACGAGCAGTACTTC. As protein: CASSARTGSTYEQYF. V gene TRBV5-4 combines with J gene TRBJ2-7, with 8 bases matching TRBD1. V gave up 4 bases and J gave up 2 bases; unmatched junction bases: 8. The CDR3 runs to 15 residues. Germline V gene data show CDR1 as SGHNT and CDR2 as YYREEE (reference sequence).

V gene TRBV20-1 combines with J gene TRBJ2-7; no clear D gene. V lost 0 bases and J lost 3, with 15 bases in between. The CDR3 loop spans 15 amino acids. CDR1 and CDR2 (germline): DFQATT, SNEGSKA (reference sequence). The CDR3 bases are TGCAGTGCTAGAGATCGAGACCAGACTCTCTACGAGCAGTACTTC. It encodes CSARDRDQTLYEQYF.

There are a few counts of this clonotype. The gene calls are TRBV20-1 and TRBJ1-4; TRBD1 might be the D (5 bases). Looked up from germline, CDR1 is DFQATT and CDR2 is SNEGSKA (reference sequence). The CDR3 spans 16 residues. Trimming removed 1 base at V and 0 bases at J, with 12 bases between. In DNA, the CDR3 is TGCAGTGCTAGAGGGGGCAGCTTTGCAACTAATGAAAAACTGTTTTTT. Amino acids: CSARGGSFATNEKLFF.

This chain joins TRBV5-6 and TRBJ2-1; no clear D gene. The germline V gene encodes CDR1 SGHDT and CDR2 YYEEEE. V was trimmed by 1 base and J by 4 bases, leaving 18 bases between them. CDR3 length: 17 amino acids. CDR3 DNA: TGTGCCAGCAGCTTGTTTTTAAGTTTCTCGGGTTACAATGAGCAGTTCTTC. Translated: CASSLFLSFSGYNEQFF.

V is TRBV4-3 and J is TRBJ2-1; 12 bases line up with TRBD2. Germline assignment: CDR1 LGHNA and CDR2 YSLEER. This CDR3 contains 16 residues. J lost 5 bases, V lost 4 bases, and 6 bases had no gene match. CDR3 loop: CASSRVLAGGDNEQFF. Here the CDR3 DNA reads TGCGCCAGCAGCCGAGTACTAGCGGGAGGCGACAATGAGCAGTTCTTC.

This clonotype was seen ten or more times. The CDR3 protein is CASSTGLGSEQFF. DNA for the CDR3: TGTGCCAGTAGCACCGGACTAGGTAGTGAGCAGTTCTTC. The chain is built from TRBV19 and TRBJ2-1; 7 bases align to TRBD2. Germline V CDR1 and CDR2: LNHDA, SQIVND (reference sequence). The junction had 8 bases not matched to a gene; V was cut back by 6 bases and J by 9 bases. The CDR3 length is 13 residues.

This clonotype was seen a handful of times. This chain joins TRBV4-1 and TRBJ2-7; a weak D match, TRBD1 (6 bases). Trimming left V 2 bases short and J 4 bases short, with 9 bases between. CDR1 is MGHRA, CDR2 YSYEKL, per germline. The CDR3 length is 13 residues. The CDR3 sequence is CASSQPGQYEQYF. The CDR3 DNA reads TGCGCCAGCAGCCAACCGGGACAATACGAGCAGTACTTC.

This clonotype has a count of ten or more. One junction end does not reproduce the germline sequence, and a read error may be involved. The chain has TRBV9 and TRBJ1-2; perhaps TRBD1 as D (6 bases). The CDR3 sequence is 13 residues long. Germline assignment: CDR1 SGDLS and CDR2 YYNGEE. The CDR3 loop reads CASSLEQGDGYTF. CDR3 nucleotides: TGCGCCAGCAGCTTGGAACAGGGCGATGGCTACACCTTC.

The V call is TRBV6-1, the J call TRBJ2-1, with D maybe TRBD1 (5 bases). This CDR3 has 12 amino acids. V was cut by 3 bases and J by 10 bases, with 10 bases left in between. Germline values: CDR1 MNHNS, CDR2 SASEGT. The CDR3 bases are TGTGCCAGCAGTGACAGGGTAGGCGAGCAGTTCTTC. Amino acid sequence: CASSDRVGEQFF.

In this sample, this clonotype turned up many times. The J gene is TRBJ1-1, the V gene TRBV12-5, with 9 bases identical to TRBD1. The germline V gene encodes CDR1 LGHNT and CDR2 FRNRAP. CDR3 length: 15 amino acids. Trimming removed 1 base from V and 1 base from J; junction bases left unmatched: 1. CDR3 nucleotide sequence: TGTGCTAGTGGTTTGGCGACAGGGGGGAACACTGAAGCTTTCTTT. Translation gives CASGLATGGNTEAFF.

The chain employs TRBV7-2 and TRBJ2-7; 7 bases map to TRBD1. The CDR3 sequence is 15 residues long. CDR1 is SGHTA, CDR2 FQGNSA, per germline. J gave up 4 bases and V 3 bases, and 9 bases lay outside the gene matches. The CDR3 sequence: CASSFRGTVVYEQYF. As DNA, the CDR3 is TGTGCCAGCAGCTTTCGAGGGACAGTAGTATACGAGCAGTACTTC.

The chain combines TRBV11-3 with TRBJ1-1; 7 bases agree with TRBD1. This CDR3 is 13 amino acids long. Losses at the gene ends were 1 base for V and 7 bases for J; bases not matched to a gene: 3. CDR1 and CDR2 from the germline V gene are SGHNT and YENEEA. The DNA for the CDR3 is TGTGCCAGCAGCTTAGTCCGGACAGGTGAAGCTTTCTTT. This codes for CASSLVRTGEAFF.

This sequence joins TRBV28 and TRBJ2-2; tentatively, D is TRBD2 (5 bases). The CDR3 loop spans 15 amino acids. CDR1 and CDR2 (germline): MDHEN, SYDVKM. The germline V and J ends were trimmed by 5 bases and 6 bases, with 16 bases remaining between them. This CDR3 is CASSPIGSSAGELFF. The CDR3 DNA reads as TGTGCCAGCAGTCCAATAGGGAGTAGTGCCGGGGAGCTGTTTTTT.

Many counts were recorded for this clonotype. The V gene is TRBV19, the J gene TRBJ1-3; possible D gene TRBD1, 6 bases. The CDR3 runs 13 residues. Trimming cost V 11 bases and J 6 bases, with 17 bases left between them. Per germline, CDR1 LNHDA and CDR2 SQIVND (reference sequence). The CDR3 nucleotides are TGTGCCTGTTACAGGGCCGGCGAAAACACCATATATTTT. This sequence encodes CACYRAGENTIYF.

This clonotype was recorded many times. The chain has TRBV27 and TRBJ2-3; D is ambiguous. This CDR3 contains 14 residues. Per germline, CDR1 MNHEY and CDR2 SMNVEV (reference sequence). V dropped 3 bases and J dropped 1 base, with 8 bases sitting between them. CDR3 DNA: TGTGCCAGCAGTTTTCAGTACGGCACAGATACGCAGTATTTT. This translates into CASSFQYGTDTQYF.

This clonotype was seen a few times. The chain carries TRBV10-3 and TRBJ1-3; 7 nucleotides line up with TRBD1. Germline CDR1 and CDR2: ENHRY and SYGVKD. The CDR3 contains 13 residues. V shed 9 bases, J shed 8 bases, and the junction held 10 bases outside the gene matches. DNA for the CDR3: TGTGCCATGGCCGGGACAGCGTCGGACACCATATATTTT. This encodes CAMAGTASDTIYF.